This T cell receptor (beta chain) was sequenced for a study of blood T cell repertoires in COVID-19. Study summary: Material from acute and convalescent COVID-19 was sourced from the United States, Italy and Spain. PBMCs, B-cell-depleted T cells, or T cells were the source of the cDNA or gDNA that made up the material.

CDR1 and CDR2 (germline): SEHNR, FQNEAQ (reference sequence). Trimming pared 1 base from V and 0 bases from J, leaving 9 bases between. This CDR3 comprises 15 residues. Original handling: Scientists estimated how many nucleated cells there were by amplifying reference gene primers. TCRdb's copy holds only in-frame clones and misses some; the assay was immunoSEQ multiplex PCR. The DNA gave D and trimming, while V, J and clone size come from that table. The sample shows some 81,000 clones, around 91% of them seen only once. The chain joins TRBV7-9 to TRBJ2-5; D perhaps matches TRBD1 (5 bases). The specimen was peripheral blood. The clonotype was recovered from a woman between 50 and 59 years old in a cohort sampled during active COVID-19. The CDR3 DNA reads TGTGCCAGCAGCTTAGATCCCAGGGACCAAGAGACCCAGTACTTC. Translated: CASSLDPRDQETQYF.